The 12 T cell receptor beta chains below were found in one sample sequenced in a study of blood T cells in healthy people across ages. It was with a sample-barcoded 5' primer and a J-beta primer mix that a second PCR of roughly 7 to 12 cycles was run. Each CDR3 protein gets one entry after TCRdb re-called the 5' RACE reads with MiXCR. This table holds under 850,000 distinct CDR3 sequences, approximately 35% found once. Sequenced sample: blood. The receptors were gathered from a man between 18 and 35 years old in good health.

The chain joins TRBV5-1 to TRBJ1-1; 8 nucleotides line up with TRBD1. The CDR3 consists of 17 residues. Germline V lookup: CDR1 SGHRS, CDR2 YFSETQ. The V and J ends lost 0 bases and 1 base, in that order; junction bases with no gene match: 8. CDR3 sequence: CASSLADRVVANTEAFF. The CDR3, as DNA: TGCGCCAGCAGCTTGGCGGACAGGGTAGTTGCGAACACTGAAGCTTTCTTT.

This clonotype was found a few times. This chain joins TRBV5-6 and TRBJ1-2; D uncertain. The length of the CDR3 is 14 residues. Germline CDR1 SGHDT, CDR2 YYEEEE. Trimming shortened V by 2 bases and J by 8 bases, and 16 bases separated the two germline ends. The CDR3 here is CASSLWQVTMGYTF. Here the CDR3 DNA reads TGTGCCAGCAGCTTATGGCAGGTGACCATGGGCTACACCTTC.

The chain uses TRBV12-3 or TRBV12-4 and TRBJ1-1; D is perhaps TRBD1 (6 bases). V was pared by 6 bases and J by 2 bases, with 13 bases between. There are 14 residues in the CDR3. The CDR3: CASRLRQANTEAFF. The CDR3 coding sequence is TGTGCCAGCAGATTGAGACAGGCAAACACTGAAGCTTTCTTT.

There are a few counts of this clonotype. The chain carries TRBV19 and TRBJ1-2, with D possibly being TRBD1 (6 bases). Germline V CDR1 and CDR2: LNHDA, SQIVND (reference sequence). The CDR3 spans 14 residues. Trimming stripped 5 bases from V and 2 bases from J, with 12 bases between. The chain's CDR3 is CASSHRDRNYGYTF. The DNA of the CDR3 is TGTGCCAGTAGTCACAGGGATAGAAACTATGGCTACACCTTC.

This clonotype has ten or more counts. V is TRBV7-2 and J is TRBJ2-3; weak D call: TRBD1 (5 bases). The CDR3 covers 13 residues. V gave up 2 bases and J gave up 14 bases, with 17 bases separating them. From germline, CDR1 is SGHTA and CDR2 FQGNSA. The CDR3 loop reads CASSLSGAEYGYF. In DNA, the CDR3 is TGTGCCAGCAGCTTAAGTGGGGCTGAGTACGGGTATTTT.

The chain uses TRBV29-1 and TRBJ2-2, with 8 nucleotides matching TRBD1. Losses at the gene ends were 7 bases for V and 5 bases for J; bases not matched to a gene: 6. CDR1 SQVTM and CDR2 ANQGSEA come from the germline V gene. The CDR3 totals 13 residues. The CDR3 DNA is TGCAGCGCTGACAGGGGAGATACCGGGGAGCTGTTTTTT. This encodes CSADRGDTGELFF.

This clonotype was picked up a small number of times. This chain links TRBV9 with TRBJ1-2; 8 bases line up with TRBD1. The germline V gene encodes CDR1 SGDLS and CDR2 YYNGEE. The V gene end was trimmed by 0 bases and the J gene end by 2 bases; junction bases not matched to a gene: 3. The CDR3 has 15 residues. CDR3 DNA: TGTGCCAGCAGCGTAGAGGGGACAGGAAACTATGGCTACACCTTC. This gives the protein CASSVEGTGNYGYTF.

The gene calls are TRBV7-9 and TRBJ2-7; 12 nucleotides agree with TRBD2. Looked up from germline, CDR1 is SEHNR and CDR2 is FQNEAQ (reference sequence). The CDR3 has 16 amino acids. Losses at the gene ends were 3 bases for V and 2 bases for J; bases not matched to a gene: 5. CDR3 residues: CASSFSRTSGAYEQYF. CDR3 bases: TGTGCCAGCAGCTTCTCTCGGACTAGCGGGGCCTACGAGCAGTACTTC.

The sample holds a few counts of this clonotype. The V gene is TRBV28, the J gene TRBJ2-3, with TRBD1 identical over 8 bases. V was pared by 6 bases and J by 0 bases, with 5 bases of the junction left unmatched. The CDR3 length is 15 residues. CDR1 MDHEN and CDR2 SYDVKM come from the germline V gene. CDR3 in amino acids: CASSFTGGSTDTQYF. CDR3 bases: TGTGCCAGCAGCTTCACAGGGGGAAGCACAGATACGCAGTATTTT. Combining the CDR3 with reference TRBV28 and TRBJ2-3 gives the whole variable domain DVKVTQSSRYLVKRTGEKVFLECVQDMDHENMFWYRQDPGLGLRLIYFSYDVKMKEKGDIPEGYSVSREKKERFSLILESASTNQTSMYLCASSFTGGSTDTQYFGPGTRLTVL.

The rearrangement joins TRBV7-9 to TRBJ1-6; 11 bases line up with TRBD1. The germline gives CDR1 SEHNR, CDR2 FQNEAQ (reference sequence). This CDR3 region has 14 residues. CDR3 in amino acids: CAGRGTGGSSPLHF. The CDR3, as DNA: TGTGCAGGGAGGGGGACAGGGGGAAGTTCACCCCTCCACTTT.

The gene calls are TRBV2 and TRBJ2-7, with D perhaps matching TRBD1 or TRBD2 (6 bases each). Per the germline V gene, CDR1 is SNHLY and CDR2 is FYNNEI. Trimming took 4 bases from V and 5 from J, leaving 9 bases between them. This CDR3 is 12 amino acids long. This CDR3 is CASSVRGDEQYF. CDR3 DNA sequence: TGTGCCAGCAGTGTTAGGGGGGACGAGCAGTACTTC.

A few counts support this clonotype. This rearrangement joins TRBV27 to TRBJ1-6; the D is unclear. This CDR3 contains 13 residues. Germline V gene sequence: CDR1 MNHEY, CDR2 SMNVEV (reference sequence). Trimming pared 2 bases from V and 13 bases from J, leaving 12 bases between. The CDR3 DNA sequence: TGTGCCAGCAGTTTAAGGGTTACATTGCCCCTCCACTTT. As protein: CASSLRVTLPLHF.